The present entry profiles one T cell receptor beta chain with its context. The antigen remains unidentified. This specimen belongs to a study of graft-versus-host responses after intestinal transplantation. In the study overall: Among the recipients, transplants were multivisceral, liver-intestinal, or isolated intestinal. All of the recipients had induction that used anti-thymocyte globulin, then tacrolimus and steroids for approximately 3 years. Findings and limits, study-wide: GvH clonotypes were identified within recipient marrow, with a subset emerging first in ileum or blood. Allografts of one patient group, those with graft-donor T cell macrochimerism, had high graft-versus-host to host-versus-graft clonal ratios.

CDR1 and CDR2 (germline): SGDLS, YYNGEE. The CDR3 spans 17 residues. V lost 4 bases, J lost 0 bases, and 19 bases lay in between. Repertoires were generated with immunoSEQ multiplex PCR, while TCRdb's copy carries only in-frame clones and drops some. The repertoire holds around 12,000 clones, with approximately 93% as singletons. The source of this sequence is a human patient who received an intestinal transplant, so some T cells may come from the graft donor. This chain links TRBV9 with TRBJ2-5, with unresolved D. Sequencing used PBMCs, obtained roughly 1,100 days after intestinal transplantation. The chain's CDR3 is CASSRLGLSWDQETQYF. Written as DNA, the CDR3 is TGTGCCAGCAGCCGCCTTGGTTTGTCCTGGGACCAAGAGACCCAGTACTTC. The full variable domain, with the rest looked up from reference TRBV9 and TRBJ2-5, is DSGVTQTPKHLITATGQRVTLRCSPRSGDLSVYWYQQSLDQGLQFLIQYYNGEERAKGNILERFSAQQFPDLHSELNLSSLELGDSALYFCASSRLGLSWDQETQYFGPGTRLLVL.